These T cell receptor beta chains were read from a single sample in a study of cytomegalovirus exposure and HLA in healthy donors. Measured with immunoSEQ multiplex PCR; TCRdb has only the in-frame clones, and not every one. The data contain more than 110,000 clones, 70% to 85% of them singletons. The sequenced sample consisted of PBMCs. Receptor source: a young man in good health and CMV-seropositive. The CDR3 runs from the conserved cysteine through the conserved F or W. Each record gives: clone size, CDR3 length, D gene, V gene, J gene, CDR3 DNA, CDR3 protein. D genes are given only for firm matches. Clone sizes are given selectively: once, few, many, or a class where the clone is expanded.

-	15	TRBD1	TRBV27	TRBJ1-5	TGTGCCAGCAGTAATCCGGGACAGGGTAATCAGCCCCAGCATTTT	CASSNPGQGNQPQHF
-	12	-	TRBV5-1	TRBJ2-4	TGCGCCAGCACAGATTTGCAAAACATTCAGTACTTC	CASTDLQNIQYF
-	13	-	TRBV19	TRBJ2-7	TGTGCCAGTAGTAATGCAGGGAAGGTCGAGCAGTACTTC	CASSNAGKVEQYF
-	17	-	TRBV4-2	TRBJ2-3	TGTGCCAGCAGCCGGAATCCCGGGGGATCTAGCACAGATACGCAGTATTTT	CASSRNPGGSSTDTQYF
-	16	TRBD1	TRBV9	TRBJ2-2	TGTGCCAGCAGCGTAGGTAACAGGGGGAACACCGGGGAGCTGTTTTTT	CASSVGNRGNTGELFF
few	15	TRBD1	TRBV7-6	TRBJ2-7	TGTGCCAGCAGCTTAGCCGGGACAGGGTATCTCGAGCAGTACTTC	CASSLAGTGYLEQYF
once	16	TRBD1	TRBV7-2	TRBJ2-7	TGTGCCAGCAGCTTAGTGGTCGGACAGGGGCGCTACGAGCAGTACTTC	CASSLVVGQGRYEQYF
-	15	-	TRBV4-1	TRBJ1-1	TGCGCCAGCAGCCAAGAGGGGCCCATGAACACTGAAGCTTTCTTT	CASSQEGPMNTEAFF
-	12	TRBD1	TRBV2	TRBJ2-1	TGTGCCAGCAGTACACAGGGGTATGAGCAGTTCTTC	CASSTQGYEQFF
-	14	TRBD1	TRBV28	TRBJ2-7	TGTGCCAGCAGCCCCGGGACAGCCACCTACGAGCAGTACTTC	CASSPGTATYEQYF
-	17	TRBD2	TRBV5-6	TRBJ2-5	TGTGCCAGCAGCATCTTCCCGCGGACTAGCGGGATGGAGACCCAGTACTTC	CASSIFPRTSGMETQYF
-	16	-	TRBV18	TRBJ2-2	TGTGCCAGCTCAGGAGGGGGCCTCACCAACACCGGGGAGCTGTTTTTT	CASSGGGLTNTGELFF
-	14	-	TRBV5-4	TRBJ1-2	TGTGCCAGCAGCTTGGGGGAGGGAGCCAACGGCTACACCTTC	CASSLGEGANGYTF
-	16	TRBD2	TRBV9	TRBJ2-7	TGTGCCAGCAGCACGGACGGGGGGGCCCAATTCTACGAGCAGTACTTC	CASSTDGGAQFYEQYF
-	18	TRBD2	TRBV5-4	TRBJ2-3	TGTGCCAGCAGCATCGACACGAAGACTAGCGGGAGATTAGATACGCAGTATTTT	CASSIDTKTSGRLDTQYF
-	13	TRBD1	TRBV2	TRBJ1-5	TGTGCCAGCGCCGGGACAGGCAATCAGCCCCAGCATTTT	CASAGTGNQPQHF
once	13	-	TRBV27	TRBJ2-2	TGTGCCAGCAGTGCACAGAACACCGGGGAGCTGTTTTTT	CASSAQNTGELFF
-	16	TRBD2	TRBV7-2	TRBJ2-3	TGTGCCAGCAGCCCCCCGGGACTAGCGTGGACAGATACGCAGTATTTT	CASSPPGLAWTDTQYF
-	14	TRBD1	TRBV30	TRBJ1-5	TGTGCCTGGAGGGACAGGGGAGGCAATCAGCCCCAGCATTTT	CAWRDRGGNQPQHF
once	15	-	TRBV27	TRBJ1-6	TGTGCCAGCAGTCAGGACAGCTTCTATAATTCACCCCTCCACTTT	CASSQDSFYNSPLHF
-	14	TRBD1	TRBV7-9	TRBJ1-6	TGTGCCAGCAGCCCGGGACAGTATAATTCACCCCTCCACTTT	CASSPGQYNSPLHF
few	14	-	TRBV6-5	TRBJ1-5	TGTGCCAGCAGTTACCGGCGGGGGGATCAGCCCCAGCATTTT	CASSYRRGDQPQHF
once	13	TRBD1	TRBV19	TRBJ2-7	TGTGCCACCAGTAGGGGACAGAACCACGAGCAGTACTTC	CATSRGQNHEQYF
-	20	-	TRBV27	TRBJ2-7	TGTGCCAGCAGTTTATACCCGGCCTCAGGGGTAGGGTCGGTGGGCTACGAGCAGTACTTC	CASSLYPASGVGSVGYEQYF
-	14	TRBD1	TRBV6-5	TRBJ2-1	TGTGCCAGCAGTTACGGGCAGGGGGTTTCCGAGCAGTTCTTC	CASSYGQGVSEQFF
-	15	-	TRBV28	TRBJ1-5	TGTGCCAGCAGTTTATGGGGACTTAGCAATCAGCCCCAGCATTTT	CASSLWGLSNQPQHF
-	16	TRBD1	TRBV28	TRBJ1-3	TGTGCCAGCAGGTACCAACAGGGGGCAGGGGAAAACACCATATATTTT	CASRYQQGAGENTIYF
once	11	-	TRBV28	TRBJ2-3	TGTGCCAGCAGTTCGAGGGATACGCAGTATTTT	CASSSRDTQYF
-	15	-	TRBV7-9	TRBJ2-7	TGTGCCAGCAGCTTTATGGAGGAAACTTCCTACGAGCAGTACTTC	CASSFMEETSYEQYF
-	15	TRBD1	TRBV4-1	TRBJ1-2	TGCGCCAGCAGCCAACGACTCGGGACAGGGAACGGCTACACCTTC	CASSQRLGTGNGYTF
-	14	-	TRBV6-1	TRBJ2-5	TGTGCCAGCAGTGAGACAGGACAACAAGAGACCCAGTACTTC	CASSETGQQETQYF
-	13	-	TRBV7-6	TRBJ2-2	TGTGCCAGCAGTTTACAGGAGGCCGGGGAGCTGTTTTTT	CASSLQEAGELFF
medium-sized	15	TRBD1	TRBV28	TRBJ2-7	TGTGCCAGCAGTTCCCCGCGGACAGGTTACTACGAGCAGTACTTC	CASSSPRTGYYEQYF
-	21	TRBD2	TRBV7-6	TRBJ2-7	TGTGCCAGCAGCTTTCTACCTCCAAAGGGACTAGCGGGAGTAGGGAGGTACGAGCAGTACTTC	CASSFLPPKGLAGVGRYEQYF
-	15	TRBD1	TRBV2	TRBJ1-4	TGTGCCAGCAGTGACAGGGGGGATACTAATGAAAAACTGTTTTTT	CASSDRGDTNEKLFF
-	15	TRBD1	TRBV7-9	TRBJ2-7	TGTGCCAGCAGCTTAGCACCGGGACAGAGATACGAGCAGTACTTC	CASSLAPGQRYEQYF
few	12	-	TRBV28	TRBJ2-7	TGTGCCAGCAGCTCCGGGAGTTCCGAGCAGTACTTC	CASSSGSSEQYF
-	15	-	TRBV5-6	TRBJ2-1	TGTGCCAGCAGCACCAGAGGGACTTCTTACAATGAGCAGTTCTTC	CASSTRGTSYNEQFF
-	14	TRBD1	TRBV19	TRBJ1-4	TGTGCCAGTAGTATGGGACAGGGGAATGAAAAACTGTTTTTT	CASSMGQGNEKLFF
-	14	-	TRBV7-2	TRBJ1-2	TGTGCCAGCAGCTTAGTGGGAGGCAACTATGGCTACACCTTC	CASSLVGGNYGYTF
-	14	TRBD2	TRBV5-4	TRBJ2-7	TGTGCCAGCAGCCCGCGGGGGGGTGCCTTCGAGCAGTACTTC	CASSPRGGAFEQYF
once	14	TRBD2	TRBV28	TRBJ2-7	TGTGCCAGCAGTTCGCTAGCGGGGGTGCGCGAGCAGTACTTC	CASSSLAGVREQYF
-	15	TRBD1	TRBV7-8	TRBJ1-2	TGTGCCAGCAGTTTGGACAGGGGGCGATCCTATGGCTACACCTTC	CASSLDRGRSYGYTF
-	13	-	TRBV25-1	TRBJ1-2	TGTGCCAGCAGGCAGGGTCGCAACTATGGCTACACCTTC	CASRQGRNYGYTF
-	15	-	TRBV4-2	TRBJ1-1	TGTGCCAGCAGCCGCGGCGAGGGCCCGAACACTGAAGCTTTCTTT	CASSRGEGPNTEAFF
-	16	TRBD1	TRBV28	TRBJ2-7	TGTGCCAGCAGAAGAGACAGGGGGGGGCGTAAGTACGAGCAGTACTTC	CASRRDRGGRKYEQYF
-	14	-	TRBV4-2	TRBJ2-1	TGTGCCAGCAGCATATCCTCGGAGGTAAATGAGCAGTTCTTC	CASSISSEVNEQFF